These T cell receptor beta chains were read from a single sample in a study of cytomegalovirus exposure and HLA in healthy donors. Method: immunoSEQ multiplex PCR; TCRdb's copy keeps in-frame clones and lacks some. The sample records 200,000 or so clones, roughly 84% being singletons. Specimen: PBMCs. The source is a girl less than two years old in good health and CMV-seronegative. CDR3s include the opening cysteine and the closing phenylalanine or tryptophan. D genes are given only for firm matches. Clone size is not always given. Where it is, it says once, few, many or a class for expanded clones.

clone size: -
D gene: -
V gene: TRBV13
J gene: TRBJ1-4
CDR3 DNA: TGTGCCAGCAGCTTAGTTGCAGGGTCGAGAGAACTGTTTTTT
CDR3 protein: CASSLVAGSRELFF

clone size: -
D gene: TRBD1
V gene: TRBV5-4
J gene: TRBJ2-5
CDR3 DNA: TGTGCCAGCAGCTTGGCCGGGACAGGGGGCGAGACCCAGTACTTC
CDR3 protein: CASSLAGTGGETQYF

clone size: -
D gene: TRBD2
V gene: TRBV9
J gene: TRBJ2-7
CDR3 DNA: TGTGCCAGCAGCGGACTAGCGGGGGGGCCCCACGAGCAGTACTTC
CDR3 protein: CASSGLAGGPHEQYF

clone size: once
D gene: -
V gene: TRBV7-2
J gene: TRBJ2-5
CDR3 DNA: TGTGCCAGCAGCTTAGTTGGCGGGTGGAATAGCGAGACCCAGTACTTC
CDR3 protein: CASSLVGGWNSETQYF

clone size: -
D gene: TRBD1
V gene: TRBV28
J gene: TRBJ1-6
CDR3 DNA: TGTGCCAGCAGACATCCACCACTGACAGGGGGCGGGTCACCCCTCCACTTT
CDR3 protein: CASRHPPLTGGGSPLHF

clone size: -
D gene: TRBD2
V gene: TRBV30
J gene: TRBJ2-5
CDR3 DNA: TGTGCCTGGACCCGGACTAGCGGTGGGGAGACCCAGTACTTC
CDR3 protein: CAWTRTSGGETQYF

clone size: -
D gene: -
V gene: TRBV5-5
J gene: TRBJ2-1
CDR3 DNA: TGTGCCAGCAGCTTGGCGGGGAATGAGCAGTTCTTC
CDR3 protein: CASSLAGNEQFF

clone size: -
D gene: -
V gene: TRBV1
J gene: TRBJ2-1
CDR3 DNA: TGCACCAGCAGCCTCCGGGGAGCGGGGACTTACAATGAGCAGTTCTTC
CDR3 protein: CTSSLRGAGTYNEQFF

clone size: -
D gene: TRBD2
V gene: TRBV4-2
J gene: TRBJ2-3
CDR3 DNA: TGTGCCAGCAGCCAAGACCTTCCCACTAGCGGGAGTATGGATACGCAGTATTTT
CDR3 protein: CASSQDLPTSGSMDTQYF

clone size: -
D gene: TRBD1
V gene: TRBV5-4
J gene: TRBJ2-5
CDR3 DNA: TGTGCCAGCAGCCCAATCCGGGACAGGGGGATGGAATCGGAGACCCAGTACTTC
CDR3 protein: CASSPIRDRGMESETQYF

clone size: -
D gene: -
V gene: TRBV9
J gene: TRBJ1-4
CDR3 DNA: TGTGCCAGCAGCGTAGAGGCGGTTGGTGAAAAACTGTTTTTT
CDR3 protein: CASSVEAVGEKLFF

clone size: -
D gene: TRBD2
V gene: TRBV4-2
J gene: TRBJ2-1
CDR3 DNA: TGTGCCAGCAGCCAAGTTATAGCGGGGAGGTACAATGAGCAGTTCTTC
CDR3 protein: CASSQVIAGRYNEQFF

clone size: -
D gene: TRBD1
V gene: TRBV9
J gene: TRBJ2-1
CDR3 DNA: TGTGCCAGCAGCGCCGTAATAGGGGGCTCTTGGGAGCAGTTCTTC
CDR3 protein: CASSAVIGGSWEQFF

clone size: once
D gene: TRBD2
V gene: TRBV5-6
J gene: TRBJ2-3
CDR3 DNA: TGTGCCAGCAGCGGGCCGACTAGCGGGGGTCGAGTGCAGTATTTT
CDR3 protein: CASSGPTSGGRVQYF

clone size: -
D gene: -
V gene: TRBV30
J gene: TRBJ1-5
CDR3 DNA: TGTGCCTGGAGTTACATGATTGGGGGCGCGATCCGGCAGCCCCAGCATTTT
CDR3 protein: CAWSYMIGGAIRQPQHF

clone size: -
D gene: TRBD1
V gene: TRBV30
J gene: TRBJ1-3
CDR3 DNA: TGTGCCGGAGAAAAGGGGGCTAGACAGGGTGGAAACACCATATATTTT
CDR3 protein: CAGEKGARQGGNTIYF

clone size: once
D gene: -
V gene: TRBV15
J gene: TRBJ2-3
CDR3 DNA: TGTGCCACCCAAGCGCATGCAGATACGCAGTATTTT
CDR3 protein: CATQAHADTQYF

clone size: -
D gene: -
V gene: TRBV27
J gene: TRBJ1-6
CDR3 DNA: TGTGCCAGCAGCATCAAGGGGCTGGCCCCCCTCCACTTT
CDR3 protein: CASSIKGLAPLHF

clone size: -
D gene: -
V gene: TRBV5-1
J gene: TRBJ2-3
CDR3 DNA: TGCGCCAGCAAAACACCACAGGGCACAGATACGCAGTATTTT
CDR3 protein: CASKTPQGTDTQYF

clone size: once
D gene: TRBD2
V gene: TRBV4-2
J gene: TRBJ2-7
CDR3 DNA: TGTGCCAGCAGCCGACATATAGCGGGAGGGACCTACGAGCAGTACTTC
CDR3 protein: CASSRHIAGGTYEQYF

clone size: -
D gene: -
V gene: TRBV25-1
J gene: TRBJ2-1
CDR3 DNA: TGTGCCAGCAGTGAATGGGACAAGTTCCATGAGCAGTTCTTC
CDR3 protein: CASSEWDKFHEQFF

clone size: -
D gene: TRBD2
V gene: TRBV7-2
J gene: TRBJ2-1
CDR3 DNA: TGTGCCAGCAGCTTCCGTTGGCTAGCGGGGTACAATGAGCAGTTCTTC
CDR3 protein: CASSFRWLAGYNEQFF

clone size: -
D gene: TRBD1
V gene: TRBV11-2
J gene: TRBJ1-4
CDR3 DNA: TGTGCCAGCAGCTTCCGGGACAGGGAGGGAAAACTGTTTTTT
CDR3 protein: CASSFRDREGKLFF

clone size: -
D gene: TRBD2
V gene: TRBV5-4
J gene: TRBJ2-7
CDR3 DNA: TGTGCCAGCAGCTTGGCAGGCGGGAGTACCCACGAGCAGTACTTC
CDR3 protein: CASSLAGGSTHEQYF

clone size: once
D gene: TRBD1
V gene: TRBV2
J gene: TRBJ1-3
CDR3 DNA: TGTGCCAGCAGGATACAGGGGTCAGGAAACACCATATATTTT
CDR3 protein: CASRIQGSGNTIYF

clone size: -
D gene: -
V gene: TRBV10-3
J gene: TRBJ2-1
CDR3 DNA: TGTGCCATCAGTGAGGTGACAGGTCGCCGCTCCTACAATGAGCAGTTCTTC
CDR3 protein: CAISEVTGRRSYNEQFF

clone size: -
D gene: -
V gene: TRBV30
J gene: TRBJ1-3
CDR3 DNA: TGTGCCTGGAGTAGCCGGGGGTTCTCTGGAAACACCATATATTTT
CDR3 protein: CAWSSRGFSGNTIYF

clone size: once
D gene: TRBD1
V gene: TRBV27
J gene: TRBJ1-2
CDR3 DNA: TGTGCCAGCAGTTCAGCCGGGACAGGGAACTATGGCTACACCTTC
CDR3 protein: CASSSAGTGNYGYTF

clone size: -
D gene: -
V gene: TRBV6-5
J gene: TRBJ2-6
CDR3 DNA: TGTGCCAGCAGTTACGACATGGCTGGGGCCAACGTCCTGACTTTC
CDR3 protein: CASSYDMAGANVLTF

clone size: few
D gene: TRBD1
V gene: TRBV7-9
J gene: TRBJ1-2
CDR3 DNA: TGTGCCAGCAGCTTAGACAGGGGAGATGGCTACACCTTC
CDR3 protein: CASSLDRGDGYTF

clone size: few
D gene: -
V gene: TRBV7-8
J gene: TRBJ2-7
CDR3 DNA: TGTGCCAGCAGCTTCACAGGGATAGGCTACGAGCAGTACTTC
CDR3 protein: CASSFTGIGYEQYF

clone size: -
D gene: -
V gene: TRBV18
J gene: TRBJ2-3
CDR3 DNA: TGTGCCAGCTCACCAGGCGGCCCGGGAAAAGATACGCAGTATTTT
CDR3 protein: CASSPGGPGKDTQYF

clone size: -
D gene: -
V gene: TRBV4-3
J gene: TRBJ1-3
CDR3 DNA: TGCGCCAGCAGCCAAGACGACAGCTCTGGAAACACCATATATTTT
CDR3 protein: CASSQDDSSGNTIYF

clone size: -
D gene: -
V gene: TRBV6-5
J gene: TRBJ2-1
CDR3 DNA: TGTGCCAGCAGTTACGCACCGGGAGAAGTTTGGTGGGGGCAGTTCTTC
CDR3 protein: CASSYAPGEVWWGQFF

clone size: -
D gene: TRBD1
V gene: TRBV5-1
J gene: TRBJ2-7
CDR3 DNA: TGCGCCAGCAGCTCGGGACAGGGATACGAGCAGTACTTC
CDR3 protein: CASSSGQGYEQYF

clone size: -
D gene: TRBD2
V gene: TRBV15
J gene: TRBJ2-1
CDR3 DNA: TGTGCCACCAGCAGAGACCGCCTAGCGGGGACCAATGAGCAGTTCTTC
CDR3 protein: CATSRDRLAGTNEQFF

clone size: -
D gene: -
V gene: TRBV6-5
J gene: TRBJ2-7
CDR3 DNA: TGTGCCAGCAGTTACTCGACCGGGAGTGGCAACGAGCAGTACTTC
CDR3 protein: CASSYSTGSGNEQYF

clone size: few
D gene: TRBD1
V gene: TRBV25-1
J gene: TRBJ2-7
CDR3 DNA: TGTGCCAGCAGTCAGGGACAGGGTCTATGGTACGAGCAGTACTTC
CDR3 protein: CASSQGQGLWYEQYF

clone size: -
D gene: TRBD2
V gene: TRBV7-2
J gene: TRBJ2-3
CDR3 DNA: TGTGCCAGCAGGAGAGCGGGAGGCCCAGATACGCAGTATTTT
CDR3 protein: CASRRAGGPDTQYF

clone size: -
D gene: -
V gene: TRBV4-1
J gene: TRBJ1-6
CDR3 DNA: TGCGCCAGCAGCCAAGATCTCGTGAATTCACCCCTCCACTTT
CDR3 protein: CASSQDLVNSPLHF

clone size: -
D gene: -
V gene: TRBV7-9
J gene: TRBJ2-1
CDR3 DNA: TGTGCCAGCAGCTCCTCGCCGGGGATTAATGAGCAGTTCTTC
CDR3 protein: CASSSSPGINEQFF

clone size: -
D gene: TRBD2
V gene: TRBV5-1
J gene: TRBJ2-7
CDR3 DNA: TGCGCCAGCAGCGCAGGACTAGCGGGGGGGACCCAACTTTACGAGCAGTACTTC
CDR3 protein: CASSAGLAGGTQLYEQYF

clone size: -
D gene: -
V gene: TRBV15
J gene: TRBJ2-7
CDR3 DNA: TGTGCCACCAGCACCTTAGGAGGTTCCTACGAGCAGTACTTC
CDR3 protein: CATSTLGGSYEQYF

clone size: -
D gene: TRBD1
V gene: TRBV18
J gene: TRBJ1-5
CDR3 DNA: TGTGCCAGCTCACCAGTACAGGGGTGGGATAGCAATCAGCCCCAGCATTTT
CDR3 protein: CASSPVQGWDSNQPQHF

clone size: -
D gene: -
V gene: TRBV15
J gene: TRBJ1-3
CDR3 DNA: TGTGCCACCAGCAGAGATACCGGCACCATATATTTT
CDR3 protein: CATSRDTGTIYF

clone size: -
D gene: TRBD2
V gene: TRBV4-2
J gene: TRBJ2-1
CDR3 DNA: TGTGCCAGCAGCCAAGAAATAGCGGGGGGGCGGAATGAGCAGTTCTTC
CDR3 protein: CASSQEIAGGRNEQFF

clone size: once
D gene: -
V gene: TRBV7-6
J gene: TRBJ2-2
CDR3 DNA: TGTGCCAGCAGCTCCCGTATTACCGGGGAGCTGTTTTTT
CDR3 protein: CASSSRITGELFF

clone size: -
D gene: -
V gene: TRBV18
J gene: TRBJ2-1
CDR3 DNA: TGTGCCAGCTCAAATTACCGCGGCGAGCAGTTCTTC
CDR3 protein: CASSNYRGEQFF

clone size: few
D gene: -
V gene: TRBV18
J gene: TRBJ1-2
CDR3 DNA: TGTGCCAGCTCACCAACGGCCAGGGAGGATGGCTACACCTTC
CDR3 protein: CASSPTAREDGYTF

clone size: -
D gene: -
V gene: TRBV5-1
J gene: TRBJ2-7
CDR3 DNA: TGCGCCAGCAGCTTGACCGCGGGGACCTACGAGCAGTACTTC
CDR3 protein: CASSLTAGTYEQYF

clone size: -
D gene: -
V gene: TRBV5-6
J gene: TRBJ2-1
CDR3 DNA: TGTGCCAGCAGCGAAACGGACTATCACAATGAGCAGTTCTTC
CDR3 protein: CASSETDYHNEQFF

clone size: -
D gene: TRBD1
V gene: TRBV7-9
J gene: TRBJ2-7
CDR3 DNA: TGTTCCAGCAGCCAGGGGGACGAAGCAATCTACGAGCAGTACTTC
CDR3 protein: CSSSQGDEAIYEQYF

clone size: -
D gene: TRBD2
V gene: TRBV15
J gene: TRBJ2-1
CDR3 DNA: TGTGCCACCAGCAGAGAGATTAGCGGGACGTTGGATGAGCAGTTCTTC
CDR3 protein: CATSREISGTLDEQFF

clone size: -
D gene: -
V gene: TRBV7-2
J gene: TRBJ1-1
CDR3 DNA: TGTGCCAGCAGCTTAGAGCGAGGACGGAGGCTGAACACTGAAGCTTTCTTT
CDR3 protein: CASSLERGRRLNTEAFF

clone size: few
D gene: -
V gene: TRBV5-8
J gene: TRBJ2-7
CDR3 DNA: TGTGCCAGCAGCCCAACCTACGAGCAGTACTTC
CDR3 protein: CASSPTYEQYF

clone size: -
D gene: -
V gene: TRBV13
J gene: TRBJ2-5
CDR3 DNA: TGTGCCAGCAGCTTAGGACAGGGAGTCGAGACCCAGTACTTC
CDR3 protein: CASSLGQGVETQYF

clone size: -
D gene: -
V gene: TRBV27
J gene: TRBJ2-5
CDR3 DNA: TGTGCCAGCAGTCTAACGACGCCGACTAGTGTACAAGAGACCCAGTACTTC
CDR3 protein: CASSLTTPTSVQETQYF

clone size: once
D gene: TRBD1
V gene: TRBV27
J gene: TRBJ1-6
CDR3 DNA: TGTGCCAGCAGCAGACAGGGTGTGAATTCACCCCTCCACTTT
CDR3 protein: CASSRQGVNSPLHF

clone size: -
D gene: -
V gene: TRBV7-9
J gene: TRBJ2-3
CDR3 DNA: TGTGCCAGCAGCTTAGGGACTTCGCCAGATACGCAGTATTTT
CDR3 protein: CASSLGTSPDTQYF

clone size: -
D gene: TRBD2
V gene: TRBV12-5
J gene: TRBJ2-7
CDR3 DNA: TGTGCTAGTGGTTTGGTCCTAGCGGATCCCCCCTACGAGCAGTACTTC
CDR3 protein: CASGLVLADPPYEQYF